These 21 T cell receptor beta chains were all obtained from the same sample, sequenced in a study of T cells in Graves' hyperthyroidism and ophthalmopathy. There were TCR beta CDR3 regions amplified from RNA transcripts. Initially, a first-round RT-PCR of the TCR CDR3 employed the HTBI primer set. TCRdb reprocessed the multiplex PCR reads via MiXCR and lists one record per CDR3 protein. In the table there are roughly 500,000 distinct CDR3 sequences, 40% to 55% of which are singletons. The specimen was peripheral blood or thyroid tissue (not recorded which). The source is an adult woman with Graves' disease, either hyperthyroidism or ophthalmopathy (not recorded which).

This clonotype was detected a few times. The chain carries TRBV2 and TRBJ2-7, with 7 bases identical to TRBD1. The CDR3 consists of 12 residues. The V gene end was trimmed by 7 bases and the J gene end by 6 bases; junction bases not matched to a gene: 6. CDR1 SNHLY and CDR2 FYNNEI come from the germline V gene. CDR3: CASKGARSEQYF. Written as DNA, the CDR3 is TGTGCCAGCAAGGGGGCAAGATCCGAGCAGTACTTC.

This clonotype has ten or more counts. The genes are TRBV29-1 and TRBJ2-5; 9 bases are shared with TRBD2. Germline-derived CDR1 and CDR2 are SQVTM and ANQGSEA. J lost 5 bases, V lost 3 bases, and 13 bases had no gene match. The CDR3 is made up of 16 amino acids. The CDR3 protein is CSVDGAGGGPRETQYF. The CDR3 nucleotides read TGCAGCGTTGACGGAGCGGGGGGAGGGCCGAGGGAGACCCAGTACTTC.

In nucleotides, the CDR3 is TGTGCCAGCAGCGGACGGATTGGGAAGACCCAGTACTTC. Encoded protein: CASSGRIGKTQYF. The rearrangement joins TRBV7-6 to TRBJ2-5; D not certain. Trimming left V 5 bases short and J 6 bases short, with 13 bases between. Germline CDR1 is SGHVS and CDR2 is FNYEAQ. The CDR3 spans 13 residues.

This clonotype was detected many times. CDR3 loop: CSAREDRQNSPLHF. The DNA for the CDR3 is TGCAGTGCTAGAGAGGACAGGCAGAATTCACCCCTCCACTTT. The genes are TRBV20-1 and TRBJ1-6; the match to TRBD1 covers 7 bases. Germline lookup yields CDR1 DFQATT and CDR2 SNEGSKA (reference sequence). The junction had 3 bases not matched to a gene; V was cut back by 0 bases and J by 7 bases. The CDR3 length is 14 residues.

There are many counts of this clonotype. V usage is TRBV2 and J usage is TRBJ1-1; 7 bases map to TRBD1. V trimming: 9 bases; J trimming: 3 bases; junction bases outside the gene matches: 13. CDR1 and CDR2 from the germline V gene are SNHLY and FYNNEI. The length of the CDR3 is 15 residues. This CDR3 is CASTFGTDRYTEAFF. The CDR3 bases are TGTGCCAGTACCTTTGGGACAGATCGATACACTGAAGCTTTCTTT.

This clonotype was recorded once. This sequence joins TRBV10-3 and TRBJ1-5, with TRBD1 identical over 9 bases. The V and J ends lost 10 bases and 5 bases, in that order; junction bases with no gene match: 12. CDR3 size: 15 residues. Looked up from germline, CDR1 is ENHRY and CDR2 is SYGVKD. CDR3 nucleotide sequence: TGTGCCACCCAATCGGGGGACAGGGTGGATCAGCCCCAGCATTTT. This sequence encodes CATQSGDRVDQPQHF.

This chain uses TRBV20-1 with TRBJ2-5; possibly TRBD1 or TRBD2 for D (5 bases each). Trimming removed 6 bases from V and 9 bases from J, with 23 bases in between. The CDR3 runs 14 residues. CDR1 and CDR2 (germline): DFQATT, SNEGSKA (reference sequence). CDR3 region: CSAPRRGGFQPQYF. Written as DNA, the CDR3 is TGCAGTGCCCCCCGAAGGGGCGGGTTTCAGCCCCAGTACTTC.

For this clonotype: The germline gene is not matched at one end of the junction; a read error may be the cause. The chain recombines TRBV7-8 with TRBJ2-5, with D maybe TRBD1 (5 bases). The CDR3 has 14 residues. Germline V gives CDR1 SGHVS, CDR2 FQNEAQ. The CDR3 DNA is TGTGCCAGCACCTTAGGCCATAAGGGGGAGACCCAGTACTTC. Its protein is CASTLGHKGETQYF. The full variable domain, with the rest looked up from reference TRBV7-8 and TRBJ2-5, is GAGVSQSPRYKVAKRGQDVALRCDPISGHVSLFWYQQALGQGPEFLTYFQNEAQLDKSGLPSDRFFAERPEGSVSTLKIQRTQQEDSAVYLCASTLGHKGETQYFGPGTRLLVL.

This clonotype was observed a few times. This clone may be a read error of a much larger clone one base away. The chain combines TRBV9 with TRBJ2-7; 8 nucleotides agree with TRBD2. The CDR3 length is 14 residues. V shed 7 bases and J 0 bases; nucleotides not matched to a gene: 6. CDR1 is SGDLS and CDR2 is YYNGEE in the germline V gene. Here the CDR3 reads CASGSGLVSYEQYF. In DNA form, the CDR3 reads TGTGCCAGCGGATCGGGACTAGTCTCCTACGAGCAGTACTTC.

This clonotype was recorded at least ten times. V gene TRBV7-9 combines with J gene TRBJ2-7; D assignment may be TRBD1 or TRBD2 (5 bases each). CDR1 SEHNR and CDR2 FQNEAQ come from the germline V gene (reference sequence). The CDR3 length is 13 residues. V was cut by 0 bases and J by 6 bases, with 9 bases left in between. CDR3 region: CASSLAGTIEQYF. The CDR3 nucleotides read TGTGCCAGCAGCTTAGCGGGGACCATCGAGCAGTACTTC.

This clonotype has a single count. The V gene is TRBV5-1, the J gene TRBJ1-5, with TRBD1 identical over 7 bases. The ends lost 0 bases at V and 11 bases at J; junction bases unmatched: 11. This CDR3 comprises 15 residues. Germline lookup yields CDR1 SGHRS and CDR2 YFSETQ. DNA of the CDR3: TGCGCCAGCAGCTTGGGGGGGACAGTCGAGGAGACCCAGCATTTT. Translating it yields CASSLGGTVEETQHF. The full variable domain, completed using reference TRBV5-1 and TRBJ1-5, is KAGVTQTPRYLIKTRGQQVTLSCSPISGHRSVSWYQQTPGQGLQFLFEYFSETQRNKGNFPGRFSGRQFSNSRSEMNVSTLELGDSALYLCASSLGGTVEETQHFGDGTRLSIL.

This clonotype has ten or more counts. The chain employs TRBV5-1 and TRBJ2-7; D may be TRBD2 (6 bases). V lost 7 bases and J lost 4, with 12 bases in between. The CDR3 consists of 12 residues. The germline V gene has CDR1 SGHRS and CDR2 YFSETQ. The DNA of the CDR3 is TGCGCCAGCCACGGGGACTCGTACGAGCAGTACTTC. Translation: CASHGDSYEQYF.

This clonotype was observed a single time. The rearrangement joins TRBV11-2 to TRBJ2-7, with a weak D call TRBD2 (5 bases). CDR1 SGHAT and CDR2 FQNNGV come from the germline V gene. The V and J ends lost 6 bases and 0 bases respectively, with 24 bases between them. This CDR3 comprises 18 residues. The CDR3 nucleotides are TGTGCCAGCAGTACCACTCTTCTAGCCGGGGTCCCCTCCTACGAGCAGTACTTC. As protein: CASSTTLLAGVPSYEQYF.

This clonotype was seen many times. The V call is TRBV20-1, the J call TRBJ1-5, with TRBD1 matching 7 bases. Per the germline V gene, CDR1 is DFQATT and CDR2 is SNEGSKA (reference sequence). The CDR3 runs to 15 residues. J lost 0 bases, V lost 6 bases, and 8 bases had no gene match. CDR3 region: CSAPQGGNSNQPQHF. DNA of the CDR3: TGCAGTGCACCCCAGGGGGGTAATAGCAATCAGCCCCAGCATTTT.

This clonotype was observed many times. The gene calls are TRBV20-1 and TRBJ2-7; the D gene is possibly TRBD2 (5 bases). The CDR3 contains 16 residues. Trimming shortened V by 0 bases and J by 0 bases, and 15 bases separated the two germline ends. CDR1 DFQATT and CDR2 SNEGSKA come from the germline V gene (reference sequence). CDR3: CSARDGPGLLSYEQYF. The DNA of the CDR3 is TGCAGTGCTAGAGATGGTCCAGGACTTCTCTCCTACGAGCAGTACTTC.

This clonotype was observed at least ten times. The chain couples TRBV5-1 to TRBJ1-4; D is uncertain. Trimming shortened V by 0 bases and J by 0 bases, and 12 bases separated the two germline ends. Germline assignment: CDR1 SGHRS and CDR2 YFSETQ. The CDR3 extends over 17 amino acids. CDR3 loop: CASSLEGSAATNEKLFF. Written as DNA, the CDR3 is TGCGCCAGCAGCTTGGAAGGGAGCGCCGCAACTAATGAAAAACTGTTTTTT. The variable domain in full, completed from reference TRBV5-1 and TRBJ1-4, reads KAGVTQTPRYLIKTRGQQVTLSCSPISGHRSVSWYQQTPGQGLQFLFEYFSETQRNKGNFPGRFSGRQFSNSRSEMNVSTLELGDSALYLCASSLEGSAATNEKLFFGSGTQLSVL.

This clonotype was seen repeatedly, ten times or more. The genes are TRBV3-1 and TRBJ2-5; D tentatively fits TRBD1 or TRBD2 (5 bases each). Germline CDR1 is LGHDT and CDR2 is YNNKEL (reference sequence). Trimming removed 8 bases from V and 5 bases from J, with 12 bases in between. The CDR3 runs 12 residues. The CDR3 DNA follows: TGTGCCAGCGGGACCGGGCGGGAGACCCAGTACTTC. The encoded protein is CASGTGRETQYF.

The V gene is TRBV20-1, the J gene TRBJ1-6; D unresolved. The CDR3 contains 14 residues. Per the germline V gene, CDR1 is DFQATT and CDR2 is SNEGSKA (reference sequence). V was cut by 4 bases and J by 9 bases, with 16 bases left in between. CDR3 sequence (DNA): TGCAGTGCTACCGGGGATAATGAAGCTTCACCCCTCCACTTT. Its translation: CSATGDNEASPLHF.

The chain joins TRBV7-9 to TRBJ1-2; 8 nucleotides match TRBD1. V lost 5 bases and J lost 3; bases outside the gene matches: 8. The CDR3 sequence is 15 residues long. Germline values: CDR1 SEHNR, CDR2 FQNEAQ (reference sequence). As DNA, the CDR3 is TGTGCCAGCAGCCGTATTACAGGGGGGTACTATGGCTACACCTTC. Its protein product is CASSRITGGYYGYTF.

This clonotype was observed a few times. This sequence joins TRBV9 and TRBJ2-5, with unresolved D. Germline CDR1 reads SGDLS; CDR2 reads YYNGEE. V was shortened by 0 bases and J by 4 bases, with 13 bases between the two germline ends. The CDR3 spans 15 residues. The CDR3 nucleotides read TGTGCCAGCAGCGTAGCTGTCTCTTCCCGAGAGACCCAGTACTTC. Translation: CASSVAVSSRETQYF. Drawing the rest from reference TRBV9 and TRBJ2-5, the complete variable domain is DSGVTQTPKHLITATGQRVTLRCSPRSGDLSVYWYQQSLDQGLQFLIQYYNGEERAKGNILERFSAQQFPDLHSELNLSSLELGDSALYFCASSVAVSSRETQYFGPGTRLLVL.

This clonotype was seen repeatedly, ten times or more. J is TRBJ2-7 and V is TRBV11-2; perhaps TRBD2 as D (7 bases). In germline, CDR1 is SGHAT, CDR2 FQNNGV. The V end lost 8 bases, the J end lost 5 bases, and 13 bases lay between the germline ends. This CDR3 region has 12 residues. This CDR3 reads CASLSGGDEQYF. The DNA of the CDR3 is TGTGCCAGCTTATCGGGGGGCGACGAGCAGTACTTC.